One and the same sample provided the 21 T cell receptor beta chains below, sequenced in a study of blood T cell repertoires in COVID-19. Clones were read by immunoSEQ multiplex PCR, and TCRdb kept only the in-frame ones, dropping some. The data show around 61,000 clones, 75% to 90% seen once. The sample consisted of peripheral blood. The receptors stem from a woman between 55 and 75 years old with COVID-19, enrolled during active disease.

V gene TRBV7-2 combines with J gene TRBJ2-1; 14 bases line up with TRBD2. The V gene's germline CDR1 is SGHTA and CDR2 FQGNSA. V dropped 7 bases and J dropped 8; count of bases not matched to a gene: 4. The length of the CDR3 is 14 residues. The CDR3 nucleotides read TGTGCCAGCAACCTGGGACTAGCGGGAGATGAGCAGTTCTTC. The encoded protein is CASNLGLAGDEQFF.

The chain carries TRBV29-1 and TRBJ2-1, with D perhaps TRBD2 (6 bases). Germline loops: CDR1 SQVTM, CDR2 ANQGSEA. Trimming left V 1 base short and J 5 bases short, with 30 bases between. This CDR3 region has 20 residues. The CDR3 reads CSVEAPLPVPGLRDHNEQFF. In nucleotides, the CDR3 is TGCAGCGTTGAAGCCCCCCTCCCTGTTCCGGGACTCAGGGACCACAATGAGCAGTTCTTC.

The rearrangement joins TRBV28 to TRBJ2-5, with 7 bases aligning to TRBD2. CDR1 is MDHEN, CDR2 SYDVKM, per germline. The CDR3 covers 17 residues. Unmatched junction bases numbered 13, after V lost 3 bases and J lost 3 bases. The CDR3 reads CASSLHASGGGEETQYF. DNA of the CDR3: TGTGCCAGCAGTTTGCACGCTAGCGGCGGAGGGGAAGAGACCCAGTACTTC.

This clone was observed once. CDR3: CASSLESRSNTGELFF. In DNA form, the CDR3 reads TGTGCCAGCAGCTTAGAGTCCAGGTCAAACACCGGGGAGCTGTTTTTT. The chain uses TRBV7-2 and TRBJ2-2; no firm D call. Trimming left V 1 base short and J 2 bases short, with 11 bases between. The CDR3 consists of 16 residues. CDR1 is SGHTA, CDR2 FQGNSA, per germline.

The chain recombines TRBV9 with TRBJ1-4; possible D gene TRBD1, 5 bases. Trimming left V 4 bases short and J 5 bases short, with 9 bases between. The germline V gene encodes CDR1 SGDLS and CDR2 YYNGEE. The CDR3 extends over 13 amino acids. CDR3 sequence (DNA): TGTGCCAGCAGCTCGGGGGGGAATGAAAAACTGTTTTTT. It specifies CASSSGGNEKLFF.

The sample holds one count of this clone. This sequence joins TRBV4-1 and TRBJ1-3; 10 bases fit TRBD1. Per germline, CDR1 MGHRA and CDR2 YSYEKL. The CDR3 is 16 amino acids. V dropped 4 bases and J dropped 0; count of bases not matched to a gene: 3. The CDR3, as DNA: TGCGCCAGCAGCCCCGGACAGGGGGGCTCTGGAAACACCATATATTTT. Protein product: CASSPGQGGSGNTIYF.

CDR3 DNA sequence: TGTGCCAGCAGCTCGGGGGAAGTGGGGGGACCCTACGAGCAGTACTTC. It specifies CASSSGEVGGPYEQYF. The V and J genes are TRBV7-2 and TRBJ2-7; tentative D call: TRBD2 (6 bases). CDR1 and CDR2 from the germline V gene are SGHTA and FQGNSA. The CDR3 runs to 16 residues. Trimming took 4 bases from V and 2 from J, leaving 18 bases between them. Full variable domain (outside the CDR3, taken from reference TRBV7-2 and TRBJ2-7): GAGVSQSPSNKVTEKGKDVELRCDPISGHTALYWYRQSLGQGLEFLIYFQGNSAPDKSGLPSDRFSAERTGGSVSTLTIQRTQQEDSAVYLCASSSGEVGGPYEQYFGPGTRLTVT.

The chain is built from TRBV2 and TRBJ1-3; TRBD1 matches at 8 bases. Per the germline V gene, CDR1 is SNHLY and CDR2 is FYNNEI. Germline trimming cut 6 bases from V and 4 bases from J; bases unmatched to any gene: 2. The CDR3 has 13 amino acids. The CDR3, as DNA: TGTGCCAGCAGGGGGGACAGGGGAAACACCATATATTTT. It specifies CASRGDRGNTIYF.

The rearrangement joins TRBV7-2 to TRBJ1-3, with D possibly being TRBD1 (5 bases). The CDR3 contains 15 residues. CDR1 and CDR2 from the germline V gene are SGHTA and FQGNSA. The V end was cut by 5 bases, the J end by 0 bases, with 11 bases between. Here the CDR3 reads CASSRDWSSGNTIYF. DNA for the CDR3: TGTGCCAGCAGCCGGGACTGGAGCTCTGGAAACACCATATATTTT. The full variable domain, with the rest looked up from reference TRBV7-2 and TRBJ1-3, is GAGVSQSPSNKVTEKGKDVELRCDPISGHTALYWYRQSLGQGLEFLIYFQGNSAPDKSGLPSDRFSAERTGGSVSTLTIQRTQQEDSAVYLCASSRDWSSGNTIYFGEGSWLTVV.

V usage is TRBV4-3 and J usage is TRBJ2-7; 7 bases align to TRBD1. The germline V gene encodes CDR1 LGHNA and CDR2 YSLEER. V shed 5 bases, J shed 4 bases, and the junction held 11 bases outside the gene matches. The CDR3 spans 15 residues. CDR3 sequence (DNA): TGCGCCAGCAGCGTTCGGGACAGTATTATTTACGAGCAGTACTTC. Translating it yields CASSVRDSIIYEQYF.

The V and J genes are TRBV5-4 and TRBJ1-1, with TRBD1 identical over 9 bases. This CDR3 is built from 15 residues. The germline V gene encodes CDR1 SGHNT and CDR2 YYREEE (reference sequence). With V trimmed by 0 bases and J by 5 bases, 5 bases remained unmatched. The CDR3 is CASSLDSTGGTEAFF. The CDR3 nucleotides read TGTGCCAGCAGCTTGGACTCGACAGGGGGAACTGAAGCTTTCTTT.

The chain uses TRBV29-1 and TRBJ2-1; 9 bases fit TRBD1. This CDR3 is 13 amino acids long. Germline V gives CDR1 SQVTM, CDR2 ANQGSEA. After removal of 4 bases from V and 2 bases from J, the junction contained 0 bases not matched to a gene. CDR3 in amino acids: CSVGDRAYNEQFF. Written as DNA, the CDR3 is TGCAGCGTTGGGGACAGGGCCTACAATGAGCAGTTCTTC.

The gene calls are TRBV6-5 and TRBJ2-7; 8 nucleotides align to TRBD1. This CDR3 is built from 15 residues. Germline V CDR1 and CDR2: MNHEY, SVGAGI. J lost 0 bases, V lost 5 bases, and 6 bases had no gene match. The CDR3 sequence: CASSLETGASYEQYF. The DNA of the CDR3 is TGTGCCAGCAGTCTCGAGACAGGGGCCTCCTACGAGCAGTACTTC.

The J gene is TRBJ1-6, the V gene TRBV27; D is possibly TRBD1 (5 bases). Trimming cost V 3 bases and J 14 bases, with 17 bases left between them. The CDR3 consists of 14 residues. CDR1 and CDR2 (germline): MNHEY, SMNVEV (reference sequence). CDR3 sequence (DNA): TGTGCCAGCAGTTTCCCCAGACAGTTTTGGTCCCTCCACTTT. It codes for CASSFPRQFWSLHF.

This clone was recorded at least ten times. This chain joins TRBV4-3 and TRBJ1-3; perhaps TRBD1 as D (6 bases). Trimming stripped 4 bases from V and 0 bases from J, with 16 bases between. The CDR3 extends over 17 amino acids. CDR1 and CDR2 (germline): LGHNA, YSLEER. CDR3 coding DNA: TGCGCCAGCAGCCCCGGCGGGGGGGGCAACTCTGGAAACACCATATATTTT. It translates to CASSPGGGGNSGNTIYF.

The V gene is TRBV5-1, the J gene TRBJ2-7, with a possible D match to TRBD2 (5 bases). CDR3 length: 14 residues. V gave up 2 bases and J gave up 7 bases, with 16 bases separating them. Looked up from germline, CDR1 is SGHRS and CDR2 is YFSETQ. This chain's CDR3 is CASSLAGSWREQYF. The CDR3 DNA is TGCGCCAGCAGCTTAGCCGGGTCCTGGAGGGAGCAGTACTTC.

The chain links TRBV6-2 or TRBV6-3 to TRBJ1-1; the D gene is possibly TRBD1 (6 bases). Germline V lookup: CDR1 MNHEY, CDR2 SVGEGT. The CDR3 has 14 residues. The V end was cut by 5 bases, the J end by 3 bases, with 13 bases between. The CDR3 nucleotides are TGTGCCAGCAGTGTACGGGGGGCGTACACTGAAGCTTTCTTT. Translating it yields CASSVRGAYTEAFF.

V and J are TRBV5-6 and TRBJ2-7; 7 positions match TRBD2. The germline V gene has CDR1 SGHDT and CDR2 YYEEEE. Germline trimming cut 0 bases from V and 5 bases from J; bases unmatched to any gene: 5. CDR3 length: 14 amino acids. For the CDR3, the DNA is TGTGCCAGCAGCTTGGGCCTAGCGGATAACGAGCAGTACTTC. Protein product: CASSLGLADNEQYF.

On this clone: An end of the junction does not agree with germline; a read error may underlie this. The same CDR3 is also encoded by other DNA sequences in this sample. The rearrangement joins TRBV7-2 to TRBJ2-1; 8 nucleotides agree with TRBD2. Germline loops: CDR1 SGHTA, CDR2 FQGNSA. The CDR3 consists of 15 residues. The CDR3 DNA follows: TGTGCCAGCAGGTTAGCGGGGAGCTCCTACAATGAGCAGTTCTTC. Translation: CASRLAGSSYNEQFF. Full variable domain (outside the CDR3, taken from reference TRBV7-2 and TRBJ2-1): GAGVSQSPSNKVTEKGKDVELRCDPISGHTALYWYRQSLGQGLEFLIYFQGNSAPDKSGLPSDRFSAERTGGSVSTLTIQRTQQEDSAVYLCASRLAGSSYNEQFFGPGTRLTVL.

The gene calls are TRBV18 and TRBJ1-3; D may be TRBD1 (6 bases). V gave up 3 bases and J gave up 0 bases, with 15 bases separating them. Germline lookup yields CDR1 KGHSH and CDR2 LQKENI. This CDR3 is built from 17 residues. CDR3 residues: CASSPMTGTYSGNTIYF. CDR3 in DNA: TGTGCCAGCTCACCGATGACAGGAACCTACTCTGGAAACACCATATATTTT. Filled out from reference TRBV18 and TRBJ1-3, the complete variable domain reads NAGVMQNPRHLVRRRGQEARLRCSPMKGHSHVYWYRQLPEEGLKFMVYLQKENIIDESGMPKERFSAEFPKEGPSILRIQQVVRGDSAAYFCASSPMTGTYSGNTIYFGEGSWLTVV.

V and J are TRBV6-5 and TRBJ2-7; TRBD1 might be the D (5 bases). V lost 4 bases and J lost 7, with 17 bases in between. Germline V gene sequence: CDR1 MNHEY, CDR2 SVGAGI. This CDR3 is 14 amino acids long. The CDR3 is CASSSQSRVLEQYF. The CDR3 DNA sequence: TGTGCCAGCAGTTCCCAGAGCAGGGTCCTAGAGCAGTACTTC.